These 12 T cell receptor beta chains were all obtained from the same sample, sequenced in a study of blood T cell repertoires in COVID-19. Only in-frame clones appear in the TCRdb table, and some are missing; sequencing was by immunoSEQ multiplex PCR. The repertoire holds around 140,000 clones, with around four fifths as singletons. The sample consisted of PBMCs or T cells enriched from blood (not recorded which). These TCRs come from a middle-aged man with acute COVID-19.

The chain links TRBV5-5 to TRBJ1-3, with D uncertain. Germline CDR1 SGHKS, CDR2 YYEKEE (reference sequence). The CDR3 spans 15 residues. Trimming took off 1 base at V and 3 bases at J, with 11 bases between the two ends. The CDR3 protein is CASSLLDTRGNTIYF. The CDR3 nucleotides are TGTGCCAGCAGCTTGTTAGACACCCGTGGAAACACCATATATTTT.

In DNA form, the CDR3 reads TGTGCCAGCAGTTACTCGAGGGCAGTCCAGTACTTC. Translating gives CASSYSRAVQYF. This sequence joins TRBV6-2 or TRBV6-3 and TRBJ2-7; D possibly corresponds to TRBD2 (5 bases). V dropped 0 bases and J dropped 10 bases, with 10 bases sitting between them. Per germline, CDR1 MNHEY and CDR2 SVGEGT. The CDR3 has 12 amino acids.

In regard to this clone: The junction does not match germline at one end; this may be a read error. Here the CDR3 DNA reads TGTGCCAGCAGCTCCGGACAGGGGGAACCTAAGATTTTT. Translated: CASSSGQGEPKIF. The chain is built from TRBV5-6 and TRBJ1-4; the match to TRBD1 covers 10 bases. The germline V gene has CDR1 SGHDT and CDR2 YYEEEE. This CDR3 has 13 residues.

V usage is TRBV18 and J usage is TRBJ1-2; 7 bases agree with TRBD1. The ends lost 8 bases at V and 8 bases at J; junction bases unmatched: 11. CDR3 size: 13 residues. Germline-derived CDR1 and CDR2 are KGHSH and LQKENI. The CDR3 sequence: CASLEEGASGYTF. The CDR3 nucleotides are TGTGCCAGCCTTGAGGAGGGGGCGTCCGGCTACACCTTC.

The chain uses TRBV30 and TRBJ2-3, with D perhaps matching TRBD1 (5 bases). From germline, CDR1 is GTSNPN and CDR2 SVGIG (reference sequence). The CDR3 covers 12 residues. V shed 3 bases and J shed 4 bases, with 8 bases lying between them. In nucleotides, the CDR3 is TGTGCCTGGAGCCCCAGGGCAGATACGCAGTATTTT. It yields the protein CAWSPRADTQYF.

This clone was observed a few times. Here the CDR3 DNA reads TGTGCCAGCAGCTTGTTAGGGACAGGAAACTATGGCTACACCTTC. Amino acid sequence: CASSLLGTGNYGYTF. The chain joins TRBV5-6 to TRBJ1-2; 8 nucleotides agree with TRBD1. This CDR3 spans 15 amino acids. After removal of 1 base from V and 2 bases from J, the junction contained 4 bases not matched to a gene. The V gene's germline CDR1 is SGHDT and CDR2 YYEEEE.

This chain joins TRBV30 and TRBJ2-7, with 7 bases matching TRBD1. This CDR3 contains 13 residues. Losses at the gene ends were 2 bases for V and 7 bases for J; bases not matched to a gene: 8. Germline V gene sequence: CDR1 GTSNPN, CDR2 SVGIG (reference sequence). CDR3 coding DNA: TGTGCCTGGAGTAACAGGGGTCAGAGGGAGCAGTACTTC. Translated, it gives CAWSNRGQREQYF. The full variable domain, completed using reference TRBV30 and TRBJ2-7, is SQTIHQWPATLVQPVGSPLSLECTVEGTSNPNLYWYRQAAGRGLQLLFYSVGIGQISSEVPQNLSASRPQDRQFILSSKKLLLSDSGFYLCAWSNRGQREQYFGPGTRLTVT.

The rearrangement joins TRBV6-5 to TRBJ2-7, with 8 bases lining up with TRBD2. This CDR3 region has 15 residues. Germline V gene data show CDR1 as MNHEY and CDR2 as SVGAGI. The J segment lost 6 bases and the V segment lost 7 bases, leaving 14 bases of the junction unmatched. CDR3 loop: CASTLSGTRVREQYF. The CDR3 DNA is TGTGCCAGCACTCTATCCGGGACTAGGGTCCGCGAGCAGTACTTC.

The chain links TRBV5-1 to TRBJ1-6; D not certain. Germline lookup yields CDR1 SGHRS and CDR2 YFSETQ. This CDR3 is 16 amino acids long. V was pared by 2 bases and J by 10 bases, with 19 bases between. CDR3 nucleotide sequence: TGCGCCAGCAGCTTTAGCGGCCTTCTTGGAGGGTCACCCCTCCACTTT. Translation gives CASSFSGLLGGSPLHF.

The rearrangement uses TRBV2 and TRBJ2-1; D is perhaps TRBD1 (6 bases). Trimming removed 7 bases at V and 9 bases at J, with 19 bases between. The CDR3 extends over 14 amino acids. Germline V gene sequence: CDR1 SNHLY, CDR2 FYNNEI. The CDR3 DNA reads TGTGCCAGCACCGGGACACTGGTCCTCGGTGAGCAGTTCTTC. Amino acid sequence: CASTGTLVLGEQFF.

The chain is built from TRBV5-6 and TRBJ1-1, with 7 bases that match TRBD1. The CDR3 length is 15 residues. CDR1 SGHDT and CDR2 YYEEEE come from the germline V gene. With V trimmed by 0 bases and J by 5 bases, 7 bases remained unmatched. CDR3 DNA: TGTGCCAGCAGCTTGGTTTCACAGGGGAGGACTGAAGCTTTCTTT. Amino acid sequence: CASSLVSQGRTEAFF.

The rearrangement joins TRBV27 to TRBJ2-2, with 10 positions matching TRBD2. Trimming at V came to 3 bases and at J to 4 bases, leaving 11 bases not matched to a gene. This CDR3 comprises 18 residues. The germline V gene has CDR1 MNHEY and CDR2 SMNVEV (reference sequence). CDR3 sequence reads: CASSFQGLAAELTGELFF. CDR3 sequence (DNA): TGTGCCAGCAGTTTCCAAGGACTAGCGGCTGAACTCACCGGGGAGCTGTTTTTT.